The T cell receptor (beta chain) described here comes from a study of response to subunit inactivated influenza vaccine. Study conclusions and caveats: Only a handful of new T cells, the authors suggested, are recruited with each seasonal influenza vaccination.

The CDR3 extends over 12 amino acids. V lost 4 bases and J 9 bases, leaving 12 bases between the germline ends. With regard to this clonotype: Its antigen is not identified.

TCRdb re-analysed the RT-PCR reads in MiXCR, keeping a single row per CDR3 protein. The table shows some 520,000 distinct CDR3 sequences, with approximately 17% occurring only once. The specimen comprised CD4+ T cells sorted from PBMCs, sampled around 25 months after vaccination. The chain links TRBV12-3 or TRBV12-4 to TRBJ2-5; D not resolved. The source of this sequence is a man aged 50 to 69 who received an inactivated influenza vaccine. Here the CDR3 reads CASSSTPTAQYF. The CDR3 DNA sequence: TGTGCCAGCAGTTCCACCCCTACGGCCCAGTACTTC.